The entry that follows covers one T cell receptor (beta chain) sequence. This sample was included in a study of blood T cell repertoires in COVID-19. Whole-study context: Specimens from acute and convalescent COVID-19 originated in the United States, Italy and Spain. T cells, B-cell-depleted T cells, or PBMCs provided the cDNA or gDNA that served as material.

Source study methods: Reference gene primer amplification gave estimated nucleated cell counts. Profiled with immunoSEQ multiplex PCR; TCRdb holds only in-frame clones, not every one. The V and J calls and clone size come from that table; D and trimming were worked out from the DNA. The sample has about 55,000 clones; roughly four fifths are singletons. V lost 5 bases to trimming and J lost 5 bases; unmatched junction nucleotides: 7. CDR3 length equals 14 residues. Germline CDR1 reads SGHAT; CDR2 reads FQNNGV. Material for sequencing was peripheral blood. The V and J genes are TRBV11-2 and TRBJ2-7; TRBD2 matches 9 bases. The receptor comes from a human donor in a cohort sampled during active or convalescent COVID-19. In nucleotides, the CDR3 is TGTGCCAGCAGCCCAGTGGCGGGGGGGCACGAGCAGTACTTC. It encodes CASSPVAGGHEQYF.